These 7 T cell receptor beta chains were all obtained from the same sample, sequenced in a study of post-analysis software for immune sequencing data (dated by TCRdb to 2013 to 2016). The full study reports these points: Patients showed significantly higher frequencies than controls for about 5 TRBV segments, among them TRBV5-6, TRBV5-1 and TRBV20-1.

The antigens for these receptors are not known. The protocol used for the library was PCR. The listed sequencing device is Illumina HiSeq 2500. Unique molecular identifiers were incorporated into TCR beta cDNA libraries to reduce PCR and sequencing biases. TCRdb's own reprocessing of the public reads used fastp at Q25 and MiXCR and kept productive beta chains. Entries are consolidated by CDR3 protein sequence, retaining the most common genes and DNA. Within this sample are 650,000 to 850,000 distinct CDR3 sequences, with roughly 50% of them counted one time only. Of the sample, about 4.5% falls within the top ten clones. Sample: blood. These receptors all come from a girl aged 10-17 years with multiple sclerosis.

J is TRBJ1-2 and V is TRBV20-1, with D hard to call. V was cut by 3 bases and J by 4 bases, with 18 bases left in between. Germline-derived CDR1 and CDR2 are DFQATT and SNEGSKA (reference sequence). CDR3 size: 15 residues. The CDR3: CSASDTLHSFYGYTF. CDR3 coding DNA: TGCAGTGCTAGTGACACGCTCCACTCCTTCTATGGCTACACCTTC.

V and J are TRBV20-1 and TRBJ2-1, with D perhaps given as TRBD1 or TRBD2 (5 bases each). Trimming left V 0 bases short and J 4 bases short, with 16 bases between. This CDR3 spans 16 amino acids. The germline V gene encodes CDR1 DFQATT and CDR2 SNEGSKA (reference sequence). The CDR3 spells CSARDVTGTDYNEQFF. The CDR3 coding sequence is TGCAGTGCTAGAGACGTAACCGGGACGGATTACAATGAGCAGTTCTTC.

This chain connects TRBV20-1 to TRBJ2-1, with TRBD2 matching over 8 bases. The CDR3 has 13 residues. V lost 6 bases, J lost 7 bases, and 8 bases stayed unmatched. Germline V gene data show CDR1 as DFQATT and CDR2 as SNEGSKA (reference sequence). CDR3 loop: CSADRGGLNEQFF. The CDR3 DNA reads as TGCAGTGCCGATCGCGGGGGGTTAAATGAGCAGTTCTTC.

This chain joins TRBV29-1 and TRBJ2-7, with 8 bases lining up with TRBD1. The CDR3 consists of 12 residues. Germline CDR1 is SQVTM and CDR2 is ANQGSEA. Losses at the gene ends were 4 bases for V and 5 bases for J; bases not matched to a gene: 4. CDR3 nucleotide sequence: TGCAGCGTTGCACAGGGGGTCCACGAGCAGTACTTC. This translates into CSVAQGVHEQYF.

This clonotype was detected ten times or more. The CDR3 loop reads CASSLAGGTYEQYF. CDR3 coding DNA: TGCGCCAGCAGCTTGGCTGGCGGGACCTACGAGCAGTACTTC. The chain links TRBV5-1 to TRBJ2-7; tentative D call: TRBD2 (6 bases). Germline V gives CDR1 SGHRS, CDR2 YFSETQ. The CDR3 loop spans 14 amino acids. V lost 0 bases, J lost 2 bases, and 9 bases lay in between.

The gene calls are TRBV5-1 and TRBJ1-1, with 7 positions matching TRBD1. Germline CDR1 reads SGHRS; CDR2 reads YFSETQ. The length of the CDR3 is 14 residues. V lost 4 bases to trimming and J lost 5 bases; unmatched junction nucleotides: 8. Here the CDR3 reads CASSTTLTGTEAFF. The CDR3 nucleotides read TGCGCCAGCAGCACCACGTTGACAGGGACTGAAGCTTTCTTT.

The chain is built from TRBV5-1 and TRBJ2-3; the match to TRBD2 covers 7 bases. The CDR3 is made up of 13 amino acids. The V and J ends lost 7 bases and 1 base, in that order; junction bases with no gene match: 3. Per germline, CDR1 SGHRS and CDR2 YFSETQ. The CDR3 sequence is CASQTSGTDTQYF. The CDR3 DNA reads TGCGCCAGCCAAACTAGCGGCACAGATACGCAGTATTTT.